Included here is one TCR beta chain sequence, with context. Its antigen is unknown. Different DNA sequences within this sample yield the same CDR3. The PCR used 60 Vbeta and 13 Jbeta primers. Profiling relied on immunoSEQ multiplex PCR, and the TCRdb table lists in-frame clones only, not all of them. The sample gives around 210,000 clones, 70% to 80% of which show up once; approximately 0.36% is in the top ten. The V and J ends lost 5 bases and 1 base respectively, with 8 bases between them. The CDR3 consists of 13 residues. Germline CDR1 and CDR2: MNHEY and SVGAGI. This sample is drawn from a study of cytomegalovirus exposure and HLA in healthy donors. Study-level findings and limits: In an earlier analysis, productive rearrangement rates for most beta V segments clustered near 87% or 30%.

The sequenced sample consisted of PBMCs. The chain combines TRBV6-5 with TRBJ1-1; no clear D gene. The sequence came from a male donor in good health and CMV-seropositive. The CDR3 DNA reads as TGTGCCAGCAGTCGCGGGCCGAACACTGAAGCTTTCTTT. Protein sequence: CASSRGPNTEAFF.